This entry is about one T cell receptor beta chain. The data were obtained in a study of glioma-infiltrating T cells after dendritic cell vaccination. Study context: Autologous tumor lysate-pulsed dendritic cell vaccination was given between the early 2000s and the early 2010s. Monocyte-derived dendritic cells, cultured seven days with IL-4 and GM-CSF, were pulsed with autologous tumor lysate.

This CDR3 spans 14 amino acids. With 7 bases removed from V and 7 bases from J, the gap between germline ends came to 19 bases. Germline loops: CDR1 SGHTA, CDR2 FQGNSA. The immunoSEQ assay amplified TCRB CDR3 from up to roughly 2 ug DNA. The primer mix had 60 V beta and 13 J beta primers. The protocol was immunoSEQ multiplex PCR, while the TCRdb copy is restricted to in-frame clones and leaves out a portion. The sample holds tens of thousands of clones; approximately 80% are singletons and the top ten take approximately 2.1%. The specimen was blood, collected before dendritic cell vaccination. The chain carries TRBV7-2 and TRBJ1-2; possibly TRBD1 for D (5 bases). This TCR was sampled from a human donor with glioblastoma. The CDR3 DNA is TGTGCCAGCAAGGAGGGGTGGAGGGCTAGTGGCTACACCTTC. Its protein product is CASKEGWRASGYTF.